This TCR beta chain was identified during a study of control samples from healthy donors and cancer patients. Only in-frame clones appear in the TCRdb table, and some are missing; sequencing was by immunoSEQ multiplex PCR. The sample contains around 80,000 clones, about nine tenths of which appear only once. V gave up 5 bases and J gave up 6 bases, with 13 bases separating them. There are 14 residues in the CDR3. CDR1 SGHNT and CDR2 YENEEA come from the germline V gene. This chain connects TRBV11-3 to TRBJ2-2; weak D call: TRBD2 (5 bases). The sequence derives from a man aged 50 to 59 in good health. Sequencing input: blood. CDR3 DNA: TGTGCCAGCAGCCCCTGGGAGTCTTCCGGGGAGCTGTTTTTT. As protein: CASSPWESSGELFF.